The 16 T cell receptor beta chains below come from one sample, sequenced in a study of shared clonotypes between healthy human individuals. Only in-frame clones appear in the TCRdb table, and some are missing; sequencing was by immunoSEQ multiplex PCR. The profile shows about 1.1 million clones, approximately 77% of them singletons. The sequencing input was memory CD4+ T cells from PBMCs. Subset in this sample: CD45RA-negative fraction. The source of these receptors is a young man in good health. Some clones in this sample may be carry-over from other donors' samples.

CDR3 sequence (DNA): TGTGCCAGCAGCACTCAGGGGCGAAATGAGCAGTTCTTC. Protein sequence: CASSTQGRNEQFF. The chain joins TRBV7-2 to TRBJ2-1; D is perhaps TRBD1 (6 bases). Germline V gene lookup returns CDR1 SGHTA and CDR2 FQGNSA. V lost 5 bases to trimming and J lost 7 bases, with 12 bases between them. The CDR3 spans 13 residues.

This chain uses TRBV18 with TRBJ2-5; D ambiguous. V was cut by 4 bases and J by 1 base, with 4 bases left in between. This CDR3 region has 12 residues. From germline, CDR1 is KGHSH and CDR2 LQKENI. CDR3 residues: CASSHFQETQYF. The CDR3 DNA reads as TGTGCCAGCTCACACTTCCAAGAGACCCAGTACTTC.

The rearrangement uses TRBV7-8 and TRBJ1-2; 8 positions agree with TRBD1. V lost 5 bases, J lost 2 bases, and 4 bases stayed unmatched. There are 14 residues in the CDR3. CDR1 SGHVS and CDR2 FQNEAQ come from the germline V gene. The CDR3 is CASSPWDRNYGYTF. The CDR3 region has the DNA TGTGCCAGCAGCCCGTGGGACAGGAACTATGGCTACACCTTC. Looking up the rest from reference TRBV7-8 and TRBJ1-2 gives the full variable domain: GAGVSQSPRYKVAKRGQDVALRCDPISGHVSLFWYQQALGQGPEFLTYFQNEAQLDKSGLPSDRFFAERPEGSVSTLKIQRTQQEDSAVYLCASSPWDRNYGYTFGSGTRLTVV.

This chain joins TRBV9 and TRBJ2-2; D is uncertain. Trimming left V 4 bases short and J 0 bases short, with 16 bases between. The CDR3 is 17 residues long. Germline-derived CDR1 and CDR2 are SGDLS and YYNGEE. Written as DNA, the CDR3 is TGTGCCAGCAGCCCGTACAGAGGAAGCGCGAACACCGGGGAGCTGTTTTTT. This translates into CASSPYRGSANTGELFF.

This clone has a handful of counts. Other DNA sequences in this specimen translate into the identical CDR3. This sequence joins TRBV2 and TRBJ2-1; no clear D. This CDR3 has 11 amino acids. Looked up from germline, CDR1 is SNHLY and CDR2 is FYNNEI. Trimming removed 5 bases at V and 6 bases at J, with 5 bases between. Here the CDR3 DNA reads TGTGCCAGCAGTCCGAGCAATGAGCAGTTCTTC. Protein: CASSPSNEQFF.

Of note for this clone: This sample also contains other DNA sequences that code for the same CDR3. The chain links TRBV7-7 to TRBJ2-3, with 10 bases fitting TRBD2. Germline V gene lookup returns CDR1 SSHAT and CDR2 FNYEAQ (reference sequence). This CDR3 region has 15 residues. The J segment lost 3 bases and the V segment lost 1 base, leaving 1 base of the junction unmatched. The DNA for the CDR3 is TGTGCCAGCAGCTTAGGAGCGGGAGGGACAGATACGCAGTATTTT. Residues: CASSLGAGGTDTQYF.

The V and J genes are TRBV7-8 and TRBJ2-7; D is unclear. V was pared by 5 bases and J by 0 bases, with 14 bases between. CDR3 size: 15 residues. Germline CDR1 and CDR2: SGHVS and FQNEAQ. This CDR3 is CASSRIGSGSYEQYF. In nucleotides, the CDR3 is TGTGCCAGCAGCCGAATAGGGTCGGGCTCCTACGAGCAGTACTTC.

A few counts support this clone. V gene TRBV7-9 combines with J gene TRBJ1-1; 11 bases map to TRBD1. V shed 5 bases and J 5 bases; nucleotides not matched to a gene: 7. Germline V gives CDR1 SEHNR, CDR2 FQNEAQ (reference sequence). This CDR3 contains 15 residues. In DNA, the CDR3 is TGTGCCAGCAGCCCGGGGACAGGGGGAGGGACTGAAGCTTTCTTT. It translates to CASSPGTGGGTEAFF.

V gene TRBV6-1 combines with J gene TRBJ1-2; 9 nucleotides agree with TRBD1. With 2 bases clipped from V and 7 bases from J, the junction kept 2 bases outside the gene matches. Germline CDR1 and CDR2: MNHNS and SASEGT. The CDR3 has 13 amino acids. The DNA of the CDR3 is TGTGCCAGCAGTGAACTGACAGGGGGTGGCTACACCTTC. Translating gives CASSELTGGGYTF.

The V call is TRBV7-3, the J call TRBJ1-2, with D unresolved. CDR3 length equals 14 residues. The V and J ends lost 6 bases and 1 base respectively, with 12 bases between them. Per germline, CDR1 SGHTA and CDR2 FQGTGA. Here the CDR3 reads CASSSRDVNYGYTF. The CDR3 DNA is TGTGCCAGCAGTTCGCGAGACGTTAACTATGGCTACACCTTC.

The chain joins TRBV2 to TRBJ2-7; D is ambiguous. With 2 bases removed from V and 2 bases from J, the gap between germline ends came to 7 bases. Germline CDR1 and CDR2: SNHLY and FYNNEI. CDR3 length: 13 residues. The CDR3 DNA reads TGTGCCAGCAGTGAATCGTTCGCCTACGAGCAGTACTTC. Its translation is CASSESFAYEQYF.

This chain's CDR3 is CASSLVGRGPQHF. CDR3 sequence (DNA): TGTGCCAGCAGCTTAGTGGGCCGAGGGCCCCAGCATTTT. V gene TRBV13 combines with J gene TRBJ1-5; D is uncertain. The CDR3 has 13 amino acids. Trimming stripped 1 base from V and 9 bases from J, with 10 bases between. Germline V CDR1 and CDR2: PRHDT, FYEKMQ (reference sequence).

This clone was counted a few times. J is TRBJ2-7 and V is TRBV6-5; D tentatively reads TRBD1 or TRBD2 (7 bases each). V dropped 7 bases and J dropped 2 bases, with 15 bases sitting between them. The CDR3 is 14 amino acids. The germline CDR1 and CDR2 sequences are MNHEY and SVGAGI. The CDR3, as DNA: TGTGCCAGCACCAACCCAGGGGGGGCCTACGAGCAGTACTTC. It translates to CASTNPGGAYEQYF.

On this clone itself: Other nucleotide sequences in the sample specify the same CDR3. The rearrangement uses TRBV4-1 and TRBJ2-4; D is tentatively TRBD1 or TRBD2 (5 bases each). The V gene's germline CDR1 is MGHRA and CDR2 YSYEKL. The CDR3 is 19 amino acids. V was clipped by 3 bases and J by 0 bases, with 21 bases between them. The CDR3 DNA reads TGCGCCAGCAGCCAGGGGCTAGCCCTAGAAAAATTAGCCAAAAACATTCAGTACTTC. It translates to CASSQGLALEKLAKNIQYF.

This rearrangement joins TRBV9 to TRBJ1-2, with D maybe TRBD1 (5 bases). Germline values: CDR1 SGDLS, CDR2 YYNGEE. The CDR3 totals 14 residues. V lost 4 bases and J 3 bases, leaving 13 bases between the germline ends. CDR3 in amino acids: CASSPDRGDYGYTF. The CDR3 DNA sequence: TGTGCCAGCAGCCCCGACCGGGGCGACTATGGCTACACCTTC.

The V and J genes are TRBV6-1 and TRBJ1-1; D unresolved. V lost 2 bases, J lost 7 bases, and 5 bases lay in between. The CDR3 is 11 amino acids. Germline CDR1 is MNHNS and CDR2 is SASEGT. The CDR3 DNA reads TGTGCCAGCAGTGAAAATGTTGAAGCTTTCTTT. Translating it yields CASSENVEAFF.